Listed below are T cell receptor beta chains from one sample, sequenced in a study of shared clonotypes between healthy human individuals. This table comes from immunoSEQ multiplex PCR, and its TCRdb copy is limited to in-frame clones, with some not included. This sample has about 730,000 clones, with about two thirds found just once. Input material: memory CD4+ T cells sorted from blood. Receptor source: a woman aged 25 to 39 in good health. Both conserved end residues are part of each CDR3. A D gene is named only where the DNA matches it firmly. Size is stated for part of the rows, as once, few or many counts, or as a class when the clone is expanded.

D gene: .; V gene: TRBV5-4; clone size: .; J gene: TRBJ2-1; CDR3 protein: CASSLQGTNEQFF; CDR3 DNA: TGTGCCAGCAGCTTGCAAGGGACGAATGAGCAGTTCTTC
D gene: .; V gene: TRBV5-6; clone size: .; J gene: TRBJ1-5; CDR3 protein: CASSWSGGANQPQHF; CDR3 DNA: TGTGCCAGCAGTTGGAGTGGAGGGGCCAATCAGCCCCAGCATTTT
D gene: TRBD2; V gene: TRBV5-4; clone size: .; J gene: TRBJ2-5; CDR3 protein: CASSPGLAQQETQYF; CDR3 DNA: TGTGCCAGCAGCCCGGGACTAGCGCAACAAGAGACCCAGTACTTC
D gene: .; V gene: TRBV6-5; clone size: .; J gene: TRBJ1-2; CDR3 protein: CASSYDQATLYGYTF; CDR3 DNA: TGTGCCAGCAGTTACGATCAGGCGACGCTCTATGGCTACACCTTC
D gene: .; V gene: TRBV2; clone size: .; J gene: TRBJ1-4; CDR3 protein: CASSGRIDEKLFF; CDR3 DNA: TGTGCCAGCAGTGGCCGAATCGATGAAAAACTGTTTTTT
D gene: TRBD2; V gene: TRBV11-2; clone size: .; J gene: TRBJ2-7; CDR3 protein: CASSSGLAGYSSYEQYF; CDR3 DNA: TGTGCCAGCAGCTCGGGACTAGCGGGATATTCGTCCTACGAGCAGTACTTC
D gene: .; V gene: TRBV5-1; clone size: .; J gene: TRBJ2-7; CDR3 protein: CASSFTGRAGDEQYF; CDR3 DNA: TGCGCCAGCAGCTTTACAGGGCGCGCGGGGGACGAGCAGTACTTC
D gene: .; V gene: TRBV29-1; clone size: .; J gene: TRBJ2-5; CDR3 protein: CSVDKHAQETQYF; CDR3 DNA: TGCAGCGTTGATAAACACGCACAAGAGACCCAGTACTTC
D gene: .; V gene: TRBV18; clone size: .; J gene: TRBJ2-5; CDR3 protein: CASSPRTSSYQETQYF; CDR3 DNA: TGTGCCAGCTCACCACGTACTAGCTCGTACCAAGAGACCCAGTACTTC
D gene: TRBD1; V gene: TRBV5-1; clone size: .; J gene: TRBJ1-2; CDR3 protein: CASSLANRGSNGYTF; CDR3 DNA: TGCGCCAGCAGCTTGGCCAACAGGGGGTCGAATGGCTACACCTTC
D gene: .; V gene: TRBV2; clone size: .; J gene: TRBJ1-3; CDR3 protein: CASKRSGNTIYF; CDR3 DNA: TGTGCCAGCAAAAGGTCGGGAAACACCATATATTTT
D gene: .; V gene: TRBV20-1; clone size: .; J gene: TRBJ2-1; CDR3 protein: CSPGNNEQFF; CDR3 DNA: TGCAGTCCCGGGAATAATGAGCAGTTCTTC
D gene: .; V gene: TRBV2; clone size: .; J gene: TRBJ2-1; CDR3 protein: CASSDAGRYNEQFF; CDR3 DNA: TGTGCCAGCAGTGATGCAGGCCGCTACAATGAGCAGTTCTTC
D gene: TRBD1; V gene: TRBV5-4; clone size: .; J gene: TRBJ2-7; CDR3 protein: CASSPGQGAWEQYF; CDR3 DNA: TGTGCCAGCAGCCCGGGACAGGGCGCATGGGAGCAGTACTTC
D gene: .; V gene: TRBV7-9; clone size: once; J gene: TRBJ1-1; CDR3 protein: CASSTQGGNTEAFF; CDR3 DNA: TGTGCCAGCAGCACACAGGGCGGGAACACTGAAGCTTTCTTT
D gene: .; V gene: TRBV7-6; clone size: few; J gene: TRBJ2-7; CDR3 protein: CASSLRAAVSSYEQYF; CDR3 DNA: TGTGCCAGCAGCCTCAGGGCAGCGGTGAGCTCCTACGAGCAGTACTTC
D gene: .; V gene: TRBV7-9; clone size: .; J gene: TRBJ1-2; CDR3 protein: CASSLGIGDGYTF; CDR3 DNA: TGTGCCAGCAGCTTAGGTATCGGTGATGGCTACACCTTC
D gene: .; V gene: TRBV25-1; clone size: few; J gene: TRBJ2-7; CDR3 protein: CASSRVSYEQYF; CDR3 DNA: TGTGCCAGCAGTCGGGTATCATACGAGCAGTACTTC
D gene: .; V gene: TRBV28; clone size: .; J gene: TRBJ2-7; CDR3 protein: CASSFYSGRGDEQYF; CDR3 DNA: TGTGCCAGCAGTTTTTATTCGGGGAGAGGAGACGAGCAGTACTTC
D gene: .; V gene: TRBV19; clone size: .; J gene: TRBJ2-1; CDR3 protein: CASSSDRFSYNEQFF; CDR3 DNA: TGTGCCAGTAGTAGCGACAGGTTCTCCTACAATGAGCAGTTCTTC
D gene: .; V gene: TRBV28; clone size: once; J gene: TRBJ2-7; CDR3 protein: CASTRKLLASYEQYF; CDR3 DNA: TGTGCCAGCACTCGAAAATTACTAGCCTCCTACGAGCAGTACTTC
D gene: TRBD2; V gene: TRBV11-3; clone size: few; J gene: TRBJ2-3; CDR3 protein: CASSLGGAGTSGTDTQYF; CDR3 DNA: TGTGCCAGCAGCTTAGGGGGCGCGGGGACTAGCGGCACAGATACGCAGTATTTT
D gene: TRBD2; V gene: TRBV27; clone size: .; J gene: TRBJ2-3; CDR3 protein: CASSSSLAGRDTQYF; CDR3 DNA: TGTGCCAGCAGTTCCTCGCTAGCGGGACGGGATACGCAGTATTTT
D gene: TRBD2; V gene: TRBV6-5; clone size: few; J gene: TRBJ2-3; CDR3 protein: CASSYETGTSADTQYF; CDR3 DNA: TGTGCCAGCAGCTACGAGACCGGGACTAGCGCAGATACGCAGTATTTT
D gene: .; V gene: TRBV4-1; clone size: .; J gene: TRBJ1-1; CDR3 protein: CASSQDSQGNTEAFF; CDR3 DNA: TGCGCCAGCAGCCAAGATAGCCAGGGAAACACTGAAGCTTTCTTT
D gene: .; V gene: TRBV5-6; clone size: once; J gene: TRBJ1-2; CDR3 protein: CASSISRAYGYTF; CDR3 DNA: TGTGCCAGCAGCATCTCCCGAGCATATGGCTACACCTTC
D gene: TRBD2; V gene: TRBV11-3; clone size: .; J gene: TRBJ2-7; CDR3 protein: CASSSGTSRYEQYF; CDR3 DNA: TGTGCCAGCAGCTCCGGGACTAGCCGGTACGAGCAGTACTTC
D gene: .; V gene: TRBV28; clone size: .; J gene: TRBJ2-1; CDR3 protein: CASSLQGREQFF; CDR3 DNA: TGTGCCAGCAGTTTACAGGGCCGTGAGCAGTTCTTC
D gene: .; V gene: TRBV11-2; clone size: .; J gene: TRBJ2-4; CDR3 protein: CASSPGIAKNIQYF; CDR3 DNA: TGTGCCAGCAGCCCCGGGATAGCCAAAAACATTCAGTACTTC
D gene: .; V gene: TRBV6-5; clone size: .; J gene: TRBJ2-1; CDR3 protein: CASSYSDSNNEQFF; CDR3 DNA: TGTGCCAGCAGTTACTCGGACAGTAACAATGAGCAGTTCTTC
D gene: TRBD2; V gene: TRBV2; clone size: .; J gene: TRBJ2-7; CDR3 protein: CASSSFRTSDSYEQYF; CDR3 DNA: TGTGCCAGCAGTTCCTTCAGGACTAGCGACTCCTACGAGCAGTACTTC
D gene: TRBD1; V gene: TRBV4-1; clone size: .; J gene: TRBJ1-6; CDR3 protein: CASSQDKGTVGSPLHF; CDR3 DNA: TGCGCCAGCAGCCAAGATAAGGGGACAGTTGGGTCACCCCTCCACTTT
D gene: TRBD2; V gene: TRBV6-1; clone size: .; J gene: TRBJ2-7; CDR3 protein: CASSRGAGVSEQYF; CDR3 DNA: TGTGCCAGCAGCCGGGGAGCGGGAGTTTCCGAGCAGTACTTC
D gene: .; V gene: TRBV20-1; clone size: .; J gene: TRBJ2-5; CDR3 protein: CSASGQETQYF; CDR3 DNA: TGCAGTGCTAGCGGACAAGAGACCCAGTACTTC
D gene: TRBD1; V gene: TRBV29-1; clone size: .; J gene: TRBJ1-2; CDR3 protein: CSDYQGDNYGYTF; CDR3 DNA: TGCAGCGACTATCAGGGGGATAACTATGGCTACACCTTC
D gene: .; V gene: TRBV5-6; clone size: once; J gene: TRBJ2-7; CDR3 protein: CASSPAAGLSVYEQYF; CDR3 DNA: TGTGCCAGCAGCCCGGCGGCAGGGCTTTCAGTCTACGAGCAGTACTTC
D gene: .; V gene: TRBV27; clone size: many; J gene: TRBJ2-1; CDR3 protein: CASSSYTSSYNEQFF; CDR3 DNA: TGTGCCAGCAGTTCGTATACCAGCTCCTACAATGAGCAGTTCTTC
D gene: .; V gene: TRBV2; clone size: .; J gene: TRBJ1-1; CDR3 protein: CASSSQGRDTEAFF; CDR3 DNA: TGTGCCAGCAGTTCCCAGGGGCGGGACACTGAAGCTTTCTTT
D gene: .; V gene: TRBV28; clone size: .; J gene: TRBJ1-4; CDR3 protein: CASSLREKLFF; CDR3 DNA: TGTGCCAGCAGTTTACGGGAAAAACTGTTTTTT
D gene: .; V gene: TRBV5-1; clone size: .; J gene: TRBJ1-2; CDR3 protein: CASAPEGLGYTF; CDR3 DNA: TGCGCCAGCGCCCCGGAGGGATTGGGCTACACCTTC